One sample yielded the 28 T cell receptor beta chains listed below, sequenced in a study of blood T cells in healthy people across ages. Primers used in a second PCR of roughly 7 to 12 cycles were a sample-barcoded 5' primer and a J-beta primer mix. Using its own MiXCR run on the 5' RACE reads, TCRdb lists one record per CDR3 protein. Here the sample spans hundreds of thousands of distinct CDR3 sequences, more than 45% being singletons. Source material: blood. These receptors all stem from a man aged 25-45 years in good health.

This chain joins TRBV20-1 and TRBJ2-7; D is unresolved. The V gene's germline CDR1 is DFQATT and CDR2 SNEGSKA (reference sequence). CDR3 length: 13 residues. Deletions cut 6 bases from V and 2 bases from J, with 14 bases between. For the CDR3, the DNA is TGCAGTGCGAATGACGGAATTACCTACGAGCAGTACTTC. This encodes CSANDGITYEQYF.

This clonotype was recorded a few times. This chain links TRBV4-3 with TRBJ2-3; no clear D gene. Deletions cut 0 bases from V and 1 base from J, with 17 bases between. CDR1 LGHNA and CDR2 YSLEER come from the germline V gene. The CDR3 has 18 residues. CDR3 amino acids: CASSQDQKGRFGTDTQYF. In nucleotides, the CDR3 is TGCGCCAGCAGCCAAGATCAGAAGGGTCGTTTCGGCACAGATACGCAGTATTTT.

A word on this clonotype: The junction departs from germline at one end; a sequencing error may be responsible. V usage is TRBV28 and J usage is TRBJ2-7; D possibly corresponds to TRBD1 (6 bases). The CDR3 runs to 15 residues. Germline CDR1 MDHEN, CDR2 SYDVKM. CDR3 nucleotides: TGTGCCAACAGTCCTCACCAGGACAGAACCTACGAGCAATACTTC. Protein sequence: CANSPHQDRTYEQYF.

The chain joins TRBV7-9 to TRBJ2-7, with D hard to call. V shed 2 bases and J shed 6 bases, with 8 bases lying between them. Germline CDR1 reads SEHNR; CDR2 reads FQNEAQ (reference sequence). The CDR3 totals 12 residues. The CDR3 region has the DNA TGTGCCAGCAGCTTATCCAGCTCCGAGCAGTACTTC. As protein: CASSLSSSEQYF.

This sequence joins TRBV6-5 and TRBJ2-6, with 13 bases that match TRBD2. The CDR3 is 16 residues long. Germline lookup yields CDR1 MNHEY and CDR2 SVGAGI. V lost 5 bases and J lost 5; bases outside the gene matches: 3. CDR3 in amino acids: CASSRTSGRRANVLTF. DNA of the CDR3: TGTGCCAGCAGTCGGACTAGCGGGAGAAGGGCCAACGTCCTGACTTTC.

This clonotype was seen more than once but under ten times. V is TRBV30 and J is TRBJ2-7; a weak D match, TRBD2 (6 bases). The CDR3 extends over 11 amino acids. V was cut by 3 bases and J by 3 bases, with 6 bases left in between. The germline V gene encodes CDR1 GTSNPN and CDR2 SVGIG (reference sequence). Here the CDR3 reads CAWSGGYEQYF. The CDR3 DNA sequence: TGTGCCTGGAGCGGGGGCTACGAGCAGTACTTC.

The rearrangement joins TRBV29-1 to TRBJ2-1; 8 nucleotides match TRBD2. CDR3 length equals 13 residues. Germline V gene data show CDR1 as SQVTM and CDR2 as ANQGSEA. CDR3 nucleotides: TGCGGTGTTAGCGGGACTAAGGTCCATGAGCAGTTCTTC. It encodes CGVSGTKVHEQFF.

The chain carries TRBV5-1 and TRBJ2-3, with D uncertain. The germline gives CDR1 SGHRS, CDR2 YFSETQ. This CDR3 region has 13 residues. With 7 bases removed from V and 7 bases from J, the gap between germline ends came to 16 bases. The CDR3 DNA sequence: TGCGCCAGCTTCGACTGGGGTAGGAATACGCAGTATTTT. It specifies CASFDWGRNTQYF.

With respect to this clonotype: One end of the junction is discordant with germline, which a read error may explain. J is TRBJ2-7 and V is TRBV2, with D perhaps matching TRBD1 or TRBD2 (6 bases each). The J call could be wrong; TRBJ2-5 is a better fit for the DNA end. Germline CDR1 and CDR2: SNHLY and FYNNEI. The CDR3 is 14 residues long. The CDR3 region is CASSGGGTEETQYF. CDR3 bases: TGTGCCAGTAGTGGAGGGGGAACTGAAGAGACCCAGTACTTC.

J is TRBJ2-3 and V is TRBV11-1; D gene uncertain. CDR1 and CDR2 (germline): SGHAT, FQDESV (reference sequence). The germline V and J ends were trimmed by 5 bases and 12 bases, with 18 bases remaining between them. CDR3 length: 13 amino acids. This CDR3 is CASSDPRVLVQYF. Written as DNA, the CDR3 is TGTGCCAGCAGCGACCCCCGGGTCCTAGTACAGTATTTT.

The rearrangement links TRBV4-1 to TRBJ2-5; no firm D call. Matching the DNA end better, TRBJ2-7 makes the J call doubtful. The length of the CDR3 is 13 residues. Germline-derived CDR1 and CDR2 are MGHRA and YSYEKL. The CDR3 region is CASSQEMSYEQYF. DNA of the CDR3: TGCGCCAGCAGCCAAGAAATGTCGTACGAGCAGTACTTC.

The rearrangement links TRBV11-1 to TRBJ2-6; no definite D call. This CDR3 region has 21 residues. V lost 1 base and J 0 bases, leaving 22 bases between the germline ends. Germline V gives CDR1 SGHAT, CDR2 FQDESV (reference sequence). The CDR3 DNA follows: TGTGCCAGCAGCTTAGTGGTACGACCCGTTGGAAAACGCTCTGGGGCCAACGTCCTGACTTTC. Translating gives CASSLVVRPVGKRSGANVLTF.

The rearrangement links TRBV20-1 to TRBJ1-6; 8 bases match TRBD1. Per germline, CDR1 DFQATT and CDR2 SNEGSKA (reference sequence). J lost 9 bases, V lost 5 bases, and 9 bases had no gene match. This CDR3 is built from 14 residues. The chain's CDR3 is CSAGEQGVGSPLHF. The CDR3 nucleotides read TGCAGTGCTGGCGAACAGGGGGTCGGTTCACCCCTCCACTTT.

Concerning this clonotype itself: The missing conserved phenylalanine or tryptophan at the end of this CDR3 makes a read error likely. The rearrangement uses TRBV5-1 and TRBJ2-4; unclear D gene. TRBJ2-7 matches the DNA end more closely, so the J call is doubtful. From germline, CDR1 is SGHRS and CDR2 YFSETQ. The CDR3 contains 12 residues. The CDR3 loop is CASSQDYYEQYI. As DNA, the CDR3 is TGCGCCAGCAGCCAAGATTACTACGAGCAGTACATC.

This clonotype was seen a handful of times. J is TRBJ2-5 and V is TRBV12-5; 9 nucleotides agree with TRBD1. CDR1 is LGHNT, CDR2 FRNRAP, per germline. The CDR3 has 20 amino acids. V dropped 7 bases and J dropped 4; count of bases not matched to a gene: 25. Here the CDR3 DNA reads TGTGCTAGTGCCTCATCCTGGGCACCGGGACAGGGTTTGTTTCCAGAGACCCAGTACTTC. This gives the protein CASASSWAPGQGLFPETQYF. The whole variable domain, filled in from reference TRBV12-5 and TRBJ2-5, reads DARVTQTPRHKVTEMGQEVTMRCQPILGHNTVFWYRQTMMQGLELLAYFRNRAPLDDSGMPKDRFSAEMPDATLATLKIQPSEPRDSAVYFCASASSWAPGQGLFPETQYFGPGTRLLVL.

V usage is TRBV2 and J usage is TRBJ2-3; D ambiguous. Germline V gives CDR1 SNHLY, CDR2 FYNNEI. CDR3 size: 13 residues. The V gene lost 11 bases and the J gene lost 4 bases, with 16 bases spanning the gap. The CDR3, as DNA: TGTGCCTCTGAAATGGACCGGCCAGATACGCAGTATTTT. It yields the protein CASEMDRPDTQYF. The variable domain in full, with the rest retrieved from reference TRBV2 and TRBJ2-3, is EPEVTQTPSHQVTQMGQEVILRCVPISNHLYFYWYRQILGQKVEFLVSFYNNEISEKSEIFDDQFSVERPDGSNFTLKIRSTKLEDSAMYFCASEMDRPDTQYFGPGTRLTVL.

With regard to this clonotype: Given a much more abundant clone one base away, this may be a read error. This sequence joins TRBV7-2 and TRBJ1-2, with D hard to call. CDR1 is SGHTA and CDR2 is FQGNSA in the germline V gene. Trimming removed 7 bases from V and 0 bases from J, with 3 bases in between. The CDR3 totals 11 residues. CDR3 protein: CASNPNYGYTF. In DNA form, the CDR3 reads TGTGCCAGCAACCCTAACTATGGCTACACCTTC. The entire variable domain, with the rest obtained from reference TRBV7-2 and TRBJ1-2, is as follows: GAGVSQSPSNKVTEKGKDVELRCDPISGHTALYWYRQSLGQGLEFLIYFQGNSAPDKSGLPSDRFSAERTGGSVSTLTIQRTQQEDSAVYLCASNPNYGYTFGSGTRLTVV.

This clonotype was counted a few times. A much larger clone differs from this one at a single base, so this may be a read error. The DNA is omitted, as the CDR3 cannot be located on it reliably, and the CDR3 follows TCRdb's listing. CDR3 protein: CASSSSDWAGEQYF. This chain links TRBV27 with TRBJ2-1; the table's D call, TRBD2, has no DNA check behind it. The CDR3 spans 14 amino acids, including both terminal residues. The germline V gene has CDR1 MNHEY and CDR2 SMNVEV (reference sequence).

The V gene is TRBV7-2, the J gene TRBJ2-1; 7 nucleotides line up with TRBD1. The V segment lost 6 bases and the J segment 1 base; nucleotides outside the gene matches: 9. Germline lookup yields CDR1 SGHTA and CDR2 FQGNSA. The CDR3 consists of 16 residues. The DNA of the CDR3 is TGTGCCAGCAGACAACAGGGGATAGGGTCCTACAATGAGCAGTTCTTC. Translated: CASRQQGIGSYNEQFF.

A remark on this clonotype: A junction boundary mismatches the germline segment, possibly from a read error. The chain employs TRBV2 and TRBJ2-1, with 12 bases matching TRBD2. The CDR3 spans 15 residues. Germline assignment: CDR1 SNHLY and CDR2 FYNNEI. CDR3 sequence (DNA): TGTACCAGCAAAATCGGGACTAGCGGGTACAATGAGCAGTTCTTC. Its translation is CTSKIGTSGYNEQFF. Filled out from reference TRBV2 and TRBJ2-1, the complete variable domain reads EPEVTQTPSHQVTQMGQEVILRCVPISNHLYFYWYRQILGQKVEFLVSFYNNEISEKSEIFDDQFSVERPDGSNFTLKIRSTKLEDSAMYFCTSKIGTSGYNEQFFGPGTRLTVL.

This chain links TRBV6-6 with TRBJ2-4, with TRBD1 matching 9 bases. TRBJ2-5 explains the end of the DNA better; the J call may be wrong. Per the germline V gene, CDR1 is MNHNY and CDR2 is SVGAGI (reference sequence). This CDR3 is 17 amino acids long. The CDR3 reads CASKDRGTWADQETQYF. The CDR3 DNA is TGTGCCAGCAAGGACAGGGGAACATGGGCGGACCAAGAGACCCAGTACTTC.

The gene calls are TRBV5-6 and TRBJ2-5, with D unclear. The V end was cut by 2 bases, the J end by 2 bases, with 13 bases between. The CDR3 has 15 residues. CDR1 and CDR2 from the germline V gene are SGHDT and YYEEEE. CDR3 sequence reads: CASSLRAGVQETQYF. The CDR3 DNA reads TGTGCCAGCAGCTTAAGGGCAGGCGTACAAGAGACCCAGTACTTC.

The V gene is TRBV6-5, the J gene TRBJ2-7; D is possibly TRBD2 (5 bases). V gave up 2 bases and J gave up 5 bases, with 13 bases separating them. The CDR3 is 14 residues long. The germline CDR1 and CDR2 sequences are MNHEY and SVGAGI. Written as DNA, the CDR3 is TGTGCCAGCAGTTACGCCGAGGGCCTCAACGAGCAGTACTTC. It specifies CASSYAEGLNEQYF.

There are a few counts of this clonotype. Germline and junction disagree at one end, which may indicate a read error. This sequence joins TRBV27 and TRBJ2-7, with 11 positions matching TRBD1. CDR3 length: 15 residues. From germline, CDR1 is MNHEY and CDR2 SMNVEV (reference sequence). The CDR3 DNA reads as TGTGCCAGCAGTCTGGGACAGGGGGACTCCGACGAGCAGTACTTC. Protein product: CASSLGQGDSDEQYF.

This chain links TRBV12-3 or TRBV12-4 with TRBJ2-7; no clear D. The CDR3 is 15 residues long. V was shortened by 1 base and J by 1 base, with 11 bases between the two germline ends. CDR3 sequence: CASSLGLSRSYEQYF. The CDR3 DNA sequence: TGTGCCAGCAGTTTAGGGCTCTCTAGATCCTACGAGCAGTACTTC.

This clonotype was seen only a few times. This chain joins TRBV7-2 and TRBJ2-4; 11 nucleotides agree with TRBD1. The CDR3 is made up of 14 amino acids. The V gene end was trimmed by 5 bases and the J gene end by 9 bases; junction bases not matched to a gene: 6. Germline CDR1 is SGHTA and CDR2 is FQGNSA. The CDR3 loop is CASSPGQGVVIQYF. The CDR3 DNA is TGTGCCAGCAGCCCGGGACAGGGGGTGGTCATTCAGTACTTC.

The chain couples TRBV15 to TRBJ2-7; tentatively, D is TRBD2 (5 bases). The germline CDR1 and CDR2 sequences are LNHNV and YYDKDF (reference sequence). V lost 1 base and J 3 bases, leaving 7 bases between the germline ends. CDR3 size: 13 residues. The CDR3 loop reads CATSRGRDYEQYF. As DNA, the CDR3 is TGTGCCACCAGCAGAGGACGGGACTACGAGCAGTACTTC.

This clonotype was counted between two and nine times. As DNA, the CDR3 is TGTGCCAGCAGCTTAGTTTCCCGGGGTGCCCTGGAGACCCAGTACTTC. It is translated as CASSLVSRGALETQYF. V usage is TRBV11-2 and J usage is TRBJ2-5, with a possible D match to TRBD2 (5 bases). V gave up 1 base and J gave up 5 bases, with 17 bases separating them. This CDR3 contains 16 residues. Germline V gene lookup returns CDR1 SGHAT and CDR2 FQNNGV.